The 30 T cell receptor beta chains presented below share a single source sample, sequenced in a study of T cell repertoires in cytomegalovirus infection. MiXCR was run by TCRdb on the reads, yielding one entry per CDR3 protein. The sample yields 550,000 to 850,000 distinct CDR3 sequences, 30% to 35% seen once. Their antigens remain unidentified. The sequencing here drew on cultured PBMCs, taken from culture after CMV antigen stimulation. The source of these receptors is a human donor in good health (CMV status not recorded). Some clones in this sample may be carry-over from other donors' samples.

The chain has TRBV2 and TRBJ2-1, with 10 bases identical to TRBD2. Germline-derived CDR1 and CDR2 are SNHLY and FYNNEI. The CDR3 sequence is 16 residues long. V trimming: 4 bases; J trimming: 3 bases; junction bases outside the gene matches: 6. The CDR3 loop is CASSGRVAGGYNEQFF. The CDR3 nucleotides read TGTGCCAGCAGTGGTCGGGTAGCGGGGGGCTACAATGAGCAGTTCTTC.

This clonotype was observed a few times. The chain is built from TRBV12-3 or TRBV12-4 and TRBJ2-7, with a possible D match to TRBD1 (6 bases). The V and J ends lost 0 bases and 4 bases respectively, with 10 bases between them. This CDR3 contains 14 residues. CDR3 residues: CASSLAGGKYEQYF. The CDR3 bases are TGTGCCAGCAGTTTAGCAGGGGGAAAGTACGAGCAGTACTTC.

The table lists this clonotype with many counts. The V and J genes are TRBV7-2 and TRBJ1-3, with D possibly matching TRBD1 (5 bases). Trimming took off 1 base at V and 0 bases at J, with 13 bases between the two ends. The germline V gene encodes CDR1 SGHTA and CDR2 FQGNSA. The CDR3 extends over 17 amino acids. DNA of the CDR3: TGTGCCAGCAGCTTAGACAGGCCGGCCACCTCTGGAAACACCATATATTTT. This gives the protein CASSLDRPATSGNTIYF.

The genes are TRBV7-2 and TRBJ1-3, with D unclear. CDR3 length: 14 residues. Trimming cost V 3 bases and J 8 bases, with 14 bases left between them. CDR1 and CDR2 (germline): SGHTA, FQGNSA. The CDR3, as DNA: TGTGCCAGCAGCTTGGGATTCGGATATGACACCATATATTTT. This gives the protein CASSLGFGYDTIYF.

This chain uses TRBV6-2 or TRBV6-3 with TRBJ2-4; perhaps TRBD2 as D (5 bases). The germline V and J ends were trimmed by 0 bases and 1 base, with 13 bases remaining between them. Germline-derived CDR1 and CDR2 are MNHEY and SVGEGT. The CDR3 runs 17 residues. The CDR3 DNA follows: TGTGCCAGCAGTTACTCTGAACGGGATGGTGCCAAAAACATTCAGTACTTC. It yields the protein CASSYSERDGAKNIQYF.

This clonotype was counted a few times. The genes are TRBV2 and TRBJ2-4; 8 nucleotides match TRBD2. This CDR3 has 14 residues. Trimming removed 7 bases from V and 6 bases from J; junction bases left unmatched: 8. Germline values: CDR1 SNHLY, CDR2 FYNNEI. The CDR3 region is CASTSGGRGNIQYF. As DNA, the CDR3 is TGTGCCAGCACCTCGGGAGGGCGCGGAAACATTCAGTACTTC. Looking up the rest from reference TRBV2 and TRBJ2-4 gives the full variable domain: EPEVTQTPSHQVTQMGQEVILRCVPISNHLYFYWYRQILGQKVEFLVSFYNNEISEKSEIFDDQFSVERPDGSNFTLKIRSTKLEDSAMYFCASTSGGRGNIQYFGAGTRLSVL.

V is TRBV18 and J is TRBJ2-7, with 7 bases fitting TRBD2. The CDR3 loop spans 13 amino acids. The V gene's germline CDR1 is KGHSH and CDR2 LQKENI. The V segment lost 2 bases and the J segment 4 bases; nucleotides outside the gene matches: 2. CDR3 DNA: TGTGCCAGCTCACCAGGACTAGATTACGAGCAGTACTTC. This codes for CASSPGLDYEQYF. Looking up the rest from reference TRBV18 and TRBJ2-7 gives the full variable domain: NAGVMQNPRHLVRRRGQEARLRCSPMKGHSHVYWYRQLPEEGLKFMVYLQKENIIDESGMPKERFSAEFPKEGPSILRIQQVVRGDSAAYFCASSPGLDYEQYFGPGTRLTVT.

The genes are TRBV7-2 and TRBJ2-7; D is ambiguous. Looked up from germline, CDR1 is SGHTA and CDR2 is FQGNSA. V lost 5 bases and J lost 7, with 15 bases in between. The CDR3 is 13 amino acids. CDR3 DNA: TGTGCCAGCAGCCTGAGGACGGAGAGGGAGCAGTACTTC. Protein sequence: CASSLRTEREQYF.

The rearrangement uses TRBV20-1 and TRBJ1-2, with 7 positions matching TRBD1. CDR1 and CDR2 from the germline V gene are DFQATT and SNEGSKA (reference sequence). V trimming: 1 base; J trimming: 8 bases; junction bases outside the gene matches: 4. This CDR3 comprises 12 residues. The CDR3 DNA reads as TGCAGTGCTAGAGGCCAGGGGGGCGGCTACACCTTC. It specifies CSARGQGGGYTF.

The V gene is TRBV6-1, the J gene TRBJ2-7, with TRBD2 matching over 14 bases. Germline CDR1 MNHNS, CDR2 SASEGT. Losses at the gene ends were 5 bases for V and 2 bases for J; bases not matched to a gene: 5. The CDR3 is made up of 16 amino acids. CDR3 amino acids: CASSRRLAGGTYEQYF. CDR3 nucleotides: TGTGCCAGCAGTCGCCGACTAGCGGGAGGGACCTACGAGCAGTACTTC.

The chain employs TRBV6-1 and TRBJ2-7, with a tentative D call TRBD1 (5 bases). The CDR3 is 14 residues long. Germline V gene lookup returns CDR1 MNHNS and CDR2 SASEGT. V lost 1 base and J 3 bases, leaving 10 bases between the germline ends. The DNA of the CDR3 is TGTGCCAGCAGTGAAGGCCCAGGGAACTACGAGCAGTACTTC. This gives the protein CASSEGPGNYEQYF.

This clonotype appeared many times. V and J are TRBV7-6 and TRBJ1-5; no definite D call. From germline, CDR1 is SGHVS and CDR2 FNYEAQ. V was shortened by 0 bases and J by 0 bases, with 3 bases between the two germline ends. The CDR3 length is 14 residues. The CDR3 sequence is CASSLADSNQPQHF. The CDR3 DNA sequence: TGTGCCAGCAGCTTAGCAGATAGCAATCAGCCCCAGCATTTT. Full variable domain (missing parts from reference TRBV7-6 and TRBJ1-5): GAGVSQSPRYKVTKRGQDVALRCDPISGHVSLYWYRQALGQGPEFLTYFNYEAQQDKSGLPNDRFSAERPEGSISTLTIQRTEQRDSAMYRCASSLADSNQPQHFGDGTRLSIL.

This chain joins TRBV12-3 or TRBV12-4 and TRBJ2-2; D gene ambiguous. Trimming cost V 3 bases and J 5 bases, with 16 bases left between them. The CDR3 runs to 16 residues. CDR3 sequence reads: CASSFMGLPPTGELFF. CDR3 DNA: TGTGCCAGCAGTTTTATGGGCTTGCCCCCGACCGGGGAGCTGTTTTTT.

This clonotype has a handful of counts. The chain recombines TRBV20-1 with TRBJ2-5, with D perhaps matching TRBD1 (6 bases). The length of the CDR3 is 14 residues. CDR1 and CDR2 (germline): DFQATT, SNEGSKA (reference sequence). Trimming stripped 6 bases from V and 0 bases from J, with 14 bases between. This CDR3 reads CSAMDSRNQETQYF. CDR3 in DNA: TGCAGTGCAATGGACAGTAGGAACCAAGAGACCCAGTACTTC.

This clonotype was seen only a few times. V gene TRBV27 combines with J gene TRBJ2-2; 12 bases line up with TRBD1. Germline V gene sequence: CDR1 MNHEY, CDR2 SMNVEV (reference sequence). The CDR3 spans 16 residues. V shed 5 bases, J shed 7 bases, and the junction held 8 bases outside the gene matches. CDR3 sequence: CASSLGTGGIVGELFF. The CDR3 DNA reads as TGTGCCAGCAGTCTAGGGACAGGGGGCATTGTCGGGGAGCTGTTTTTT.

The chain has TRBV19 and TRBJ1-3; D is unresolved. Between the trimmed V and J ends, which lost 6 bases and 2 bases, there was a span of 8 bases. This CDR3 region has 13 residues. The germline gives CDR1 LNHDA, CDR2 SQIVND (reference sequence). The CDR3 sequence is CASSDSAGNTIYF. CDR3 sequence (DNA): TGTGCCAGTAGCGATTCCGCTGGAAACACCATATATTTT.

The chain has TRBV6-1 and TRBJ1-3, with D possibly being TRBD1 (6 bases). Germline lookup yields CDR1 MNHNS and CDR2 SASEGT. V shed 8 bases and J shed 2 bases, with 10 bases lying between them. This CDR3 has 13 amino acids. The CDR3 sequence: CASQGNPGNTIYF. The CDR3 DNA is TGTGCCAGCCAGGGGAACCCTGGAAACACCATATATTTT.

This chain's CDR3 is CASSLGRMSGDREAFF. The CDR3 coding sequence is TGCGCCAGCAGCTTGGGTCGTATGTCAGGGGACAGGGAAGCTTTCTTT. This chain links TRBV5-1 with TRBJ1-1; 8 nucleotides agree with TRBD1. This CDR3 region has 16 residues. V lost 0 bases and J lost 8; bases outside the gene matches: 12. In germline, CDR1 is SGHRS, CDR2 YFSETQ.

V and J are TRBV7-2 and TRBJ2-1; 9 bases line up with TRBD1. In germline, CDR1 is SGHTA, CDR2 FQGNSA. J lost 5 bases, V lost 5 bases, and 7 bases had no gene match. This CDR3 contains 15 residues. The DNA for the CDR3 is TGTGCCAGCAGCACTGACAGGGGGGGAAACAATGAGCAGTTCTTC. As protein: CASSTDRGGNNEQFF.

The chain has TRBV3-1 and TRBJ2-7, with D hard to call. The germline V gene has CDR1 LGHDT and CDR2 YNNKEL (reference sequence). The CDR3 covers 13 residues. V lost 0 bases, J lost 6 bases, and 9 bases lay in between. Here the CDR3 reads CASSQDRRVEQYF. Here the CDR3 DNA reads TGTGCCAGCAGCCAAGATCGAAGGGTCGAGCAGTACTTC.

The gene calls are TRBV9 and TRBJ1-4; no clear D gene. The CDR3 covers 14 residues. Germline loops: CDR1 SGDLS, CDR2 YYNGEE. Trimming cost V 4 bases and J 3 bases, with 10 bases left between them. The CDR3 coding sequence is TGTGCCAGCAGCAGAGCGGGGTCTAATGAAAAACTGTTTTTT. As protein: CASSRAGSNEKLFF.

This clonotype has just a few counts. The rearrangement joins TRBV7-2 to TRBJ2-3; 13 bases fit TRBD2. This CDR3 is 18 amino acids long. With 5 bases clipped from V and 0 bases from J, the junction kept 8 bases outside the gene matches. Germline V gives CDR1 SGHTA, CDR2 FQGNSA. Here the CDR3 reads CASSPTLAGGTSTDTQYF. The CDR3 DNA follows: TGTGCCAGCAGCCCGACACTAGCGGGAGGGACTAGCACAGATACGCAGTATTTT. The variable domain in full, completed from reference TRBV7-2 and TRBJ2-3, reads GAGVSQSPSNKVTEKGKDVELRCDPISGHTALYWYRQSLGQGLEFLIYFQGNSAPDKSGLPSDRFSAERTGGSVSTLTIQRTQQEDSAVYLCASSPTLAGGTSTDTQYFGPGTRLTVL.

A note on this clonotype: This may stem from a read error, because a much larger clone lies one nucleotide away. The J gene is TRBJ1-5, the V gene TRBV7-2, with TRBD1 as a possible D gene (5 bases). This CDR3 region has 15 residues. V gave up 3 bases and J gave up 4 bases, with 13 bases separating them. From germline, CDR1 is SGHTA and CDR2 FQGNSA. The CDR3: CASSFCPGRNQPQHF. CDR3 nucleotide sequence: TGTGCCAGCAGCTTCTGCCCAGGGCGGAATCAGCCCCAGCATTTT.

V usage is TRBV5-8 and J usage is TRBJ2-3, with D hard to call. V was cut by 4 bases and J by 3 bases, with 18 bases left in between. Germline CDR1 reads SGHTS; CDR2 reads YDEGEE. The CDR3 consists of 16 residues. The CDR3 sequence: CASSAPLGRSTDTQYF. Here the CDR3 DNA reads TGTGCCAGCAGCGCCCCCTTAGGCCGCTCTACAGATACGCAGTATTTT.

This chain links TRBV11-2 with TRBJ1-4; the D is unclear. Germline CDR1 and CDR2: SGHAT and FQNNGV. There are 17 residues in the CDR3. V lost 5 bases, J lost 1 base, and 17 bases lay in between. The CDR3 loop is CASSRHGSPITNEKLFF. The CDR3 nucleotides read TGTGCCAGCAGCCGCCACGGGTCTCCGATAACTAATGAAAAACTGTTTTTT.

This clonotype has more than one count but fewer than ten. V gene TRBV4-1 combines with J gene TRBJ1-6; D not certain. Germline loops: CDR1 MGHRA, CDR2 YSYEKL. Trimming removed 0 bases at V and 10 bases at J, with 13 bases between. The CDR3 length is 15 residues. The CDR3: CASSQEVPPGSPLHF. The DNA for the CDR3 is TGCGCCAGCAGCCAAGAGGTCCCCCCGGGGTCACCCCTCCACTTT.

The chain couples TRBV7-2 to TRBJ2-3; 8 bases fit TRBD2. CDR1 SGHTA and CDR2 FQGNSA come from the germline V gene. Germline trimming cut 1 base from V and 4 bases from J; bases unmatched to any gene: 7. This CDR3 has 16 amino acids. This CDR3 reads CASSLGSGSRADTQYF. In DNA, the CDR3 is TGTGCCAGCAGCTTAGGGAGCGGGAGTAGGGCAGATACGCAGTATTTT. The complete variable domain, with remaining parts taken from reference TRBV7-2 and TRBJ2-3, reads GAGVSQSPSNKVTEKGKDVELRCDPISGHTALYWYRQSLGQGLEFLIYFQGNSAPDKSGLPSDRFSAERTGGSVSTLTIQRTQQEDSAVYLCASSLGSGSRADTQYFGPGTRLTVL.

CDR3 amino acids: CALKSRESYEQYF. CDR3 sequence (DNA): TGTGCCCTTAAAAGCCGGGAGTCCTACGAGCAGTACTTC. The rearrangement joins TRBV5-4 to TRBJ2-7; the D gene is possibly TRBD2 (6 bases). V was clipped by 10 bases and J by 1 base, with 15 bases between them. Germline V gene data show CDR1 as SGHNT and CDR2 as YYREEE (reference sequence). The CDR3 runs 13 residues.

As regards this clonotype: Possible read error: a much larger clone is one base away. This chain connects TRBV7-2 to TRBJ2-1, with D perhaps assigned TRBD1 or TRBD2 (5 bases each). Per the germline V gene, CDR1 is SGHTA and CDR2 is FQGNSA. The CDR3 runs 15 residues. Written as DNA, the CDR3 is TGTGCCAGCATTCTTCACGGGGCTTCGGACAATGAGCAGCTCTTC. Encoded protein: CASILHGASDNEQLF.

The chain links TRBV12-3 or TRBV12-4 to TRBJ2-1; 9 bases match TRBD2. CDR3 length: 15 amino acids. The V gene end was trimmed by 5 bases and the J gene end by 4 bases; junction bases not matched to a gene: 6. Here the CDR3 DNA reads TGTGCCAGCAGTCCGACGGCGGGAGGGTACAATGAGCAGTTCTTC. Translating it yields CASSPTAGGYNEQFF.